This TCR beta chain was sequenced for a study of blood T cell repertoires in COVID-19. Study-level information: Spain, Italy and the United States supplied samples that represented acute and convalescent COVID-19. T cells, B-cell-depleted T cells, or PBMCs provided the cDNA or gDNA that served as material.

Data came from immunoSEQ multiplex PCR; TCRdb stores just in-frame clones and leaves some out. This sample yields around 150,000 clones, of which about 83% are seen a single time; about 9.4% belongs to the top ten. V shed 2 bases and J shed 0 bases, with 9 bases lying between them. The CDR3 loop spans 15 amino acids. Germline V gene data show CDR1 as MDHEN and CDR2 as SYDVKM. The sequence was obtained from a woman aged 70 to 79 with COVID-19, enrolled during active disease. Sequenced input: peripheral blood. The rearrangement links TRBV28 to TRBJ2-3; unclear D gene. CDR3 protein: CASSLRQSSTDTQYF. The CDR3 DNA reads as TGTGCCAGCAGTTTACGTCAGTCTAGCACAGATACGCAGTATTTT. Variable domain in full (rest from reference TRBV28 and TRBJ2-3): DVKVTQSSRYLVKRTGEKVFLECVQDMDHENMFWYRQDPGLGLRLIYFSYDVKMKEKGDIPEGYSVSREKKERFSLILESASTNQTSMYLCASSLRQSSTDTQYFGPGTRLTVL.